Listed below are T cell receptor beta chains from one sample, sequenced in a study of shared clonotypes between healthy human individuals. Assay used: immunoSEQ multiplex PCR; TCRdb lists only in-frame clones, some missing. The sample has approximately 1.9 million clones; about 93% are singletons. Sequences were obtained from naive CD8+ T cells from PBMCs. Receptors were obtained from a man aged 18 to 29 in good health. Some clones in this sample may be carry-over from other donors' samples. The CDR3 runs from the conserved cysteine through the conserved F or W. The D gene is left open where the match is weak. Clone size, where shown, is once, few, many, or a class for clones that have expanded.

d_gene,v_gene,len,j_gene,abundance,CDR3aa,CDR3nt
.,TRBV19,14,TRBJ1-5,once,CASGRGDFNQPQHF,TGTGCCAGCGGACGCGGTGACTTCAATCAGCCCCAGCATTTT
.,TRBV7-9,14,TRBJ2-5,once,CASSPTVVAETQYF,TGTGCCAGCAGCCCGACTGTAGTGGCAGAGACCCAGTACTTC
.,TRBV7-9,16,TRBJ2-3,.,CASSLAKDSNTDTQYF,TGTGCCAGCAGCTTAGCAAAAGACAGTAACACAGATACGCAGTATTTT
TRBD1,TRBV27,13,TRBJ2-7,.,CASSPGQSYEQYF,TGTGCCAGCAGCCCGGGACAGAGCTACGAGCAGTACTTC
TRBD1,TRBV13,14,TRBJ2-7,.,CASSSGTGIHEQYF,TGTGCCAGCAGCTCCGGGACAGGGATCCACGAGCAGTACTTC
TRBD1,TRBV7-8,13,TRBJ1-2,.,CASIGQGVTGYTF,TGTGCCAGCATCGGACAGGGGGTTACTGGCTACACCTTC
.,TRBV7-9,12,TRBJ1-2,.,CASSWNRNGYTF,TGTGCCAGCAGCTGGAATCGCAACGGCTACACCTTC
TRBD1,TRBV28,15,TRBJ2-7,.,CASSLGDRPTYEQYF,TGTGCCAGCAGTTTAGGGGACAGACCCACCTACGAGCAGTACTTC
TRBD2,TRBV27,16,TRBJ2-1,.,CASSLRGLADYNEQFF,TGTGCCAGCAGTTTACGGGGACTAGCAGACTACAATGAGCAGTTCTTC
.,TRBV19,16,TRBJ1-5,.,CASSPPIMGPWRPQHF,TGTGCCAGTAGTCCCCCTATAATGGGCCCCTGGAGGCCCCAGCATTTT
.,TRBV28,15,TRBJ1-3,.,CASSLSPSSGNTIYF,TGTGCCAGCAGTTTATCACCCAGCTCTGGAAACACCATATATTTT
TRBD1,TRBV9,15,TRBJ2-3,.,CASSRWDRVTDTQYF,TGTGCCAGCAGCCGGTGGGACAGGGTTACAGATACGCAGTATTTT
.,TRBV9,14,TRBJ2-7,.,CASSVERENYEQYF,TGTGCCAGCAGCGTAGAACGGGAGAACTACGAGCAGTACTTC
.,TRBV28,13,TRBJ1-2,.,CASRGERPDGYTF,TGTGCCAGCAGGGGCGAACGCCCAGATGGCTACACCTTC
.,TRBV28,16,TRBJ2-7,.,CASSLRLIESSYEQYF,TGTGCCAGCAGTTTAAGGCTAATCGAAAGCTCCTACGAGCAGTACTTC
TRBD1,TRBV5-1,15,TRBJ1-2,once,CASTGGDSPNYGYTF,TGCGCCAGCACAGGGGGGGACAGTCCTAACTATGGCTACACCTTC
TRBD1,TRBV9,16,TRBJ2-7,.,CASSVARGQPIYEQYF,TGTGCCAGCAGCGTCGCACGGGGACAGCCTATCTACGAGCAGTACTTC
TRBD2,TRBV7-6,16,TRBJ2-7,.,CASSPGLAGGGHEQYF,TGTGCCAGCAGCCCCGGACTAGCGGGAGGAGGGCACGAGCAGTACTTC
.,TRBV11-2,14,TRBJ1-1,few,CASSFGWVETEAFF,TGTGCCAGCAGCTTCGGGTGGGTTGAGACTGAAGCTTTCTTT
.,TRBV15,14,TRBJ2-7,.,CAASDRQQSYEQYF,TGTGCCGCGTCGGACAGACAACAATCCTACGAGCAGTACTTC
TRBD2,TRBV29-1,11,TRBJ2-2,.,CSVFLGEGLFF,TGCAGCGTTTTTCTCGGGGAGGGGCTGTTTTTT
.,TRBV15,14,TRBJ1-5,.,CATSTGARNQPQHF,TGTGCCACCAGCACCGGGGCGCGCAATCAGCCCCAGCATTTT
.,TRBV5-6,14,TRBJ1-2,once,CASSFLRKLEGYTF,TGTGCCAGCAGCTTTCTGAGGAAGCTAGAGGGCTACACCTTC
.,TRBV7-3,16,TRBJ2-1,.,CASSLRGVNSYNEQFF,TGTGCCAGCAGCTTAAGAGGTGTAAATTCCTACAATGAGCAGTTCTTC
TRBD1,TRBV6-1,15,TRBJ2-1,.,CASSGVWTGDNEQFF,TGTGCCAGCAGTGGGGTATGGACAGGGGACAATGAGCAGTTCTTC
TRBD1,TRBV4-3,14,TRBJ1-2,.,CASSQITGVYGYTF,TGCGCCAGCAGCCAAATAACAGGGGTCTATGGCTACACCTTC
TRBD1,TRBV2,16,TRBJ2-2,once,CASSVPGTGYTGELFF,TGTGCCAGCAGTGTCCCCGGGACAGGGTACACCGGGGAGCTGTTTTTT